Listed below are T cell receptor beta chains from one sample, sequenced in a study of blood T cell repertoires in COVID-19. Produced via immunoSEQ multiplex PCR; TCRdb's table is partial and in-frame only. Of more than 45,000 clones listed, 84% are singletons. The sample was peripheral blood. The receptors originated from an elderly man with COVID-19, enrolled during active disease. Each CDR3 is given with its conserved first and last residue. D genes are given only for firm matches. Not every row has a clone size; where given, it reads once, few, many or a size class.

J,size,V,D,length,DNA,CDR3
TRBJ1-2,.,TRBV7-2,.,15,TGTGCCAGCAGCCCCGTTAGAGCTCTAGCCTATGGCTACACCTTC,CASSPVRALAYGYTF
TRBJ2-1,.,TRBV6-2/TRBV6-3,.,14,TGTGCCAGCCGTTGGGACACCCCTCCACGTGAGCAGTTCTTC,CASRWDTPPREQFF
TRBJ1-4,once,TRBV18,TRBD1,16,TGTGCCAGCTCACTAGGACAGGGTGAGCCTAATGAAAAACTGTTTTTT,CASSLGQGEPNEKLFF
TRBJ2-2,.,TRBV2,TRBD2,14,TGTGCCAGCAGACCCCGGGGGGGCACCGGGGAGCTGTTTTTT,CASRPRGGTGELFF
TRBJ2-5,.,TRBV7-9,.,13,TGTGCCAGCAGCTTTGGACTAAAAGAGACCCAGTACTTC,CASSFGLKETQYF
TRBJ1-2,.,TRBV27,.,15,TGTGCCAGCAGTATTGACAGCACCCACTTTTATGGCTACACCTTC,CASSIDSTHFYGYTF
TRBJ1-1,.,TRBV6-5,.,13,TGTGCCAGCAGCCGGGGGGTGAACACTGAAGCTTTCTTT,CASSRGVNTEAFF
TRBJ1-2,.,TRBV7-2,TRBD1,12,TGTGCCAGCAGCTACCCGGGACAGACCTACACCTTC,CASSYPGQTYTF
TRBJ1-2,.,TRBV19,TRBD1,16,TGTGCCAGTAGTCTCGGGACAGGGGGCGAATTGCATGGCTACACCTTC,CASSLGTGGELHGYTF
TRBJ1-5,.,TRBV18,.,14,TGTGCCAGCTCACCGGTCGGGGGGCGGCAGCCCCAGCATTTT,CASSPVGGRQPQHF
TRBJ2-7,.,TRBV7-9,TRBD2,15,TGTGCCAGCAGCACACGTTTAGCGGGGGCCTACGAGCAGTACTTC,CASSTRLAGAYEQYF
TRBJ2-2,.,TRBV6-5,.,15,TGTGCCAGCAGTCGCGGGACAGCGAACACCGGGGAGCTGTTTTTT,CASSRGTANTGELFF
TRBJ2-5,.,TRBV7-6,TRBD2,14,TGTGCCAGCGAGTCAAGCGGGGGGCAAGAGACCCAGTACTTC,CASESSGGQETQYF
TRBJ1-1,.,TRBV7-3,.,14,TGTGCCAGCAGCCCCCTCGCGGGCCTCACTGAAGCTTTCTTT,CASSPLAGLTEAFF
TRBJ1-6,.,TRBV5-1,.,16,TGCGCCAGCAGCTTGGAAACGGGAAACTATAATTCACCCCTCCACTTT,CASSLETGNYNSPLHF
TRBJ2-2,few,TRBV5-1,TRBD2,14,TGCGCCAGCAGCCGCGGGGGGCACACCGGGGAGCTGTTTTTT,CASSRGGHTGELFF
TRBJ2-5,.,TRBV6-2/TRBV6-3,.,14,TGTGCCAGCAGTAAACCCGGACAGCAAGAGACCCAGTACTTC,CASSKPGQQETQYF
TRBJ2-5,few,TRBV27,.,15,TGTGCCAGCAGTTTAATGTTAGGGGGAAGGGAGACCCAGTACTTC,CASSLMLGGRETQYF
TRBJ1-5,once,TRBV10-3,.,15,TGTGCCATCAGTCGGGACACTAGTAGCAATCAGCCCCAGCATTTT,CAISRDTSSNQPQHF
TRBJ2-5,.,TRBV12-5,TRBD1,15,TGTGCTAGTGGTTCAGGACAGGGGGCCGCAGAGACCCAGTACTTC,CASGSGQGAAETQYF
TRBJ2-3,.,TRBV9,.,15,TGTGCCAGCAGCGTAGCTCTGAGTAGCACAGATACGCAGTATTTT,CASSVALSSTDTQYF
TRBJ1-1,.,TRBV12-3/TRBV12-4,TRBD1,12,TGTGCCAGCGACAGGGGGCACACTGAAGCTTTCTTT,CASDRGHTEAFF
TRBJ1-2,.,TRBV5-5,.,16,TGTGCCAGCAGCCAGGTGGGGGGGCGACCTCACTATGGCTACACCTTC,CASSQVGGRPHYGYTF
TRBJ2-3,.,TRBV6-6,TRBD1,16,TGTGCCAGCAGTCCCCACCCCGACAGGGCCACAGATACGCAGTATTTT,CASSPHPDRATDTQYF
TRBJ1-1,.,TRBV3-1/TRBV3-2,.,13,TGTGCCAGCAGCCCAGGGGTTGTTACTGAAGCTTTCTTT,CASSPGVVTEAFF
TRBJ1-6,.,TRBV10-3,TRBD1,15,TGTGCCACCGGGGAGCTGGAAGGGGGCGTTTCACCCCTCCACTTT,CATGELEGGVSPLHF
TRBJ2-2,.,TRBV29-1,.,11,TGCAGCGTTGCTAGGAGCGGGGAGCTGTTTTTT,CSVARSGELFF
TRBJ2-7,few,TRBV6-2/TRBV6-3,.,17,TGTGCCAGCAGCCCTGTCAAGACAGCTCGCAGCTCCTACGAGCAGTACTTC,CASSPVKTARSSYEQYF
TRBJ1-4,.,TRBV6-5,.,15,TGTGCCAGCAGTCCCCCCGGTGGCGGGAATGAAAAACTGTTTTTT,CASSPPGGGNEKLFF
TRBJ1-1,.,TRBV21-1,.,14,TGTGCCAGCAGCGACCGAGCGTTGAACACTGAAGCTTTCTTT,CASSDRALNTEAFF
TRBJ2-2,.,TRBV9,TRBD2,19,TGTGCCAGCAGCGTAGATCTAGCGGGAGGGCCATCCCGACCCGGGGAGCTGTTTTTT,CASSVDLAGGPSRPGELFF
TRBJ1-3,.,TRBV6-1,.,14,TGTGCCAGCAGTGAGGACAGCTCTGGAAACACCATATATTTT,CASSEDSSGNTIYF
TRBJ1-4,.,TRBV19,TRBD1,15,TGTGCCAGTAGCCCATCAGGGGGCGTTGGTGAAAAACTGTTTTTT,CASSPSGGVGEKLFF
TRBJ1-5,.,TRBV7-2,.,15,TGTGCCAGCAGCTTAGCGGGGGGGAGCAATCAGCCCCAGCATTTT,CASSLAGGSNQPQHF
TRBJ1-5,.,TRBV5-6,.,14,TGTGCCAGCAGCTTGGGACAGGTCAATCAGCCCCAGCATTTT,CASSLGQVNQPQHF
TRBJ1-2,once,TRBV5-4,TRBD1,15,TGTGCCAGCAGCCGGACAGGGGGCGAGTCCTATGGCTACACCTTC,CASSRTGGESYGYTF
TRBJ1-5,few,TRBV6-2/TRBV6-3,.,14,TGTGCCAGCAGTTACTCGGAGGGCCGGGAGCCCCAGCATTTT,CASSYSEGREPQHF
TRBJ1-2,.,TRBV5-6,TRBD1,13,TGTGCCAGCTGGGGACAGTCGGAGCACGGCTACACCTTC,CASWGQSEHGYTF
TRBJ2-1,.,TRBV10-1,TRBD2,14,TGCGCCAGCAGTGAATCGGGAGGGCCCAAGGAGCAGTTCTTC,CASSESGGPKEQFF
TRBJ2-3,once,TRBV6-2/TRBV6-3,TRBD2,19,TGTGCCAGCAGTTCCCACCTAGCGGGGCTCGCCAAGGGGGTCGGTACGCAGTATTTT,CASSSHLAGLAKGVGTQYF
TRBJ1-1,.,TRBV2,TRBD1,14,TGTGCCAGCAGTGAAGTGGTAGGGGGCATGGTGGCTTTCTTT,CASSEVVGGMVAFF
TRBJ1-6,.,TRBV3-1/TRBV3-2,.,18,TGTGCCAGCAGCCGGCCATGGCAGTTCAGCTCCTATAATTCACCCCTCCACTTT,CASSRPWQFSSYNSPLHF
TRBJ1-2,.,TRBV27,.,13,TGTGCCAGCAGTTTTCGGGACTCGGAAGGCTACACCTTC,CASSFRDSEGYTF
TRBJ2-1,.,TRBV30,TRBD2,14,TGTGCCTGGGGCGCGGCTAGCGGGAGGAATGAGCAGTTCTTC,CAWGAASGRNEQFF
TRBJ1-2,.,TRBV4-3,TRBD1,15,TGCGCCAGCAGCCAGGCCGGGACAGGGATGTATGGCTACACCTTC,CASSQAGTGMYGYTF
TRBJ1-1,.,TRBV6-6,.,16,TGTGCCAGCAGTTACCCCCCCACAGGGCGGAGCACTGAAGCTTTCTTT,CASSYPPTGRSTEAFF
TRBJ1-4,.,TRBV4-2,.,15,TGTGCCAGCAGCCAACCCGACAGTAAGATGGAAAAACTGTTTTTT,CASSQPDSKMEKLFF
TRBJ2-1,.,TRBV11-2,TRBD2,15,TGTGCCAGCAGCGCTGGTAGCGGGGGGGGCAATGAGCAGTTCTTC,CASSAGSGGGNEQFF
TRBJ2-7,.,TRBV5-4,TRBD1,14,TGTGCCAGCAGCCCCGGACAGGGGATTTACGAGCAGTACTTC,CASSPGQGIYEQYF
TRBJ2-2,.,TRBV6-2/TRBV6-3,.,15,TGTGCCAGCACCCCGGACTGGACGAACACCGGGGAGCTGTTTTTT,CASTPDWTNTGELFF